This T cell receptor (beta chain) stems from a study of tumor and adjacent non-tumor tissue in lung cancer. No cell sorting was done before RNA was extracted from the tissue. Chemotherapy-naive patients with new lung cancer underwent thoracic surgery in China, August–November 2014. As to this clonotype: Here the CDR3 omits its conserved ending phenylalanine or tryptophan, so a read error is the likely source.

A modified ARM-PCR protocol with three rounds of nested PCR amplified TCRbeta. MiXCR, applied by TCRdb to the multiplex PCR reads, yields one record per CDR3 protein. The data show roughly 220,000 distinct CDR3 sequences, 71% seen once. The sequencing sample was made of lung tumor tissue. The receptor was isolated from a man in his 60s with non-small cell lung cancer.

The CDR3 loop is CASSLGTGGSGANVLTL. Written as DNA, the CDR3 is TGTGCTAGCAGTCTCGGGACAGGGGGCTCTGGGGCCAACGTCCTGACTCTC. The chain employs TRBV6-5 and TRBJ2-6; the match to TRBD1 covers 11 bases. Germline V gene sequence: CDR1 MNHEY, CDR2 SVGAGI. The CDR3 extends over 17 amino acids.